The 27 T cell receptor beta chains given below trace back to one sample, sequenced in a study of cytomegalovirus exposure and HLA in healthy donors. Researchers ran the PCR with 60 Vbeta and 13 Jbeta primers. Data came from immunoSEQ multiplex PCR; TCRdb stores just in-frame clones and leaves some out. Here the sample spans 100,000 to 150,000 clones, less than 85% being singletons. Sequencing was carried out using PBMCs. Every receptor here comes from a man aged 30 to 45 in good health and CMV-seropositive.

This clone appeared once. The J gene is TRBJ1-2, the V gene TRBV7-9, with a weak D call TRBD1 (6 bases). The CDR3 runs to 14 residues. Germline V gene sequence: CDR1 SEHNR, CDR2 FQNEAQ (reference sequence). The V end lost 3 bases, the J end lost 5 bases, and 13 bases lay between the germline ends. DNA of the CDR3: TGTGCCAGCAGCTTCGACCAGGGGAGATATGGCTACACCTTC. As protein: CASSFDQGRYGYTF.

The J gene is TRBJ1-6, the V gene TRBV6-1; D uncertain. Trimming stripped 11 bases from V and 1 base from J, with 12 bases between. The germline CDR1 and CDR2 sequences are MNHNS and SASEGT. The CDR3 extends over 14 amino acids. The CDR3 nucleotides are TGTGCCGGTAACTCGGGGTCCTATAATTCACCCCTCCACTTT. This gives the protein CAGNSGSYNSPLHF.

This clone showed up just a few times. V is TRBV19 and J is TRBJ2-1; 12 bases match TRBD2. This CDR3 contains 16 residues. Unmatched junction bases numbered 7, after V lost 3 bases and J lost 7 bases. CDR1 is LNHDA, CDR2 SQIVND, per germline (reference sequence). CDR3 amino acids: CASSMSRLAGVNEQFF. The DNA for the CDR3 is TGTGCCAGTAGTATGTCACGACTAGCGGGAGTTAATGAGCAGTTCTTC.

The chain employs TRBV4-2 and TRBJ2-1, with 9 bases identical to TRBD2. The CDR3 extends over 16 amino acids. V was clipped by 8 bases and J by 9 bases; unmatched bases: 17. Germline V gene data show CDR1 as LGHNA and CDR2 as YNFKEQ. The DNA of the CDR3 is TGTGCCAGCGGGGGGGAGGGGCGGGGGGGCCGAGGTGAGCAGTTCTTC. Protein product: CASGGEGRGGRGEQFF.

This clone was counted a few times. The V and J genes are TRBV9 and TRBJ2-6; D remains unclear. The germline V gene encodes CDR1 SGDLS and CDR2 YYNGEE. The ends were cut back, 0 bases at V and 3 bases at J, with 7 bases in the middle. The length of the CDR3 is 15 residues. In DNA, the CDR3 is TGTGCCAGCAGCGTAGCCCCAGATGGGGCCAACGTCCTGACTTTC. Translated, it gives CASSVAPDGANVLTF.

The chain has TRBV14 and TRBJ2-7; 9 bases map to TRBD1. V lost 5 bases to trimming and J lost 7 bases; unmatched junction nucleotides: 12. This CDR3 region has 15 residues. Germline CDR1 is SGHDN and CDR2 is FVKESK. The CDR3 DNA reads TGTGCCAGCAGCACACCGACAGGGGGAGGAGGAGAGCAGTACTTC. It specifies CASSTPTGGGGEQYF.

The genes are TRBV27 and TRBJ2-1; perhaps TRBD1 as D (5 bases). The germline CDR1 and CDR2 sequences are MNHEY and SMNVEV (reference sequence). V was shortened by 3 bases and J by 1 base, with 16 bases between the two germline ends. This CDR3 region has 17 residues. CDR3 DNA sequence: TGTGCCAGCAGTTTTTTGTCCGGGCAGGGATCCTACAATGAGCAGTTCTTC. It translates to CASSFLSGQGSYNEQFF.

This chain uses TRBV5-8 with TRBJ1-4; possibly TRBD1 for D (5 bases). The CDR3 is 16 residues long. With 4 bases removed from V and 1 base from J, the gap between germline ends came to 14 bases. Germline CDR1 is SGHTS and CDR2 is YDEGEE. CDR3: CASSHPGGGTNEKLFF. In nucleotides, the CDR3 is TGTGCCAGCAGCCATCCCGGGGGGGGAACTAATGAAAAACTGTTTTTT.

This chain links TRBV2 with TRBJ2-1; 12 bases match TRBD2. The CDR3 covers 14 residues. Germline loops: CDR1 SNHLY, CDR2 FYNNEI. Trimming at V came to 8 bases and at J to 8 bases, leaving 7 bases not matched to a gene. DNA for the CDR3: TGTGCCAGCGAGGCTAGCGGGGGGGCCCATGAGCAGTTCTTC. Its protein is CASEASGGAHEQFF.

The chain combines TRBV2 with TRBJ1-4; TRBD1 matches 8 bases. Germline loops: CDR1 SNHLY, CDR2 FYNNEI. Losses at the gene ends were 11 bases for V and 1 base for J; bases not matched to a gene: 9. The CDR3 is 15 amino acids. The CDR3 coding sequence is TGTGCCGGCCAGGGGGCGGGGGAAACTAATGAAAAACTGTTTTTT. Its translation: CAGQGAGETNEKLFF.

In its sample, this clone was seen a few times. The rearrangement links TRBV9 to TRBJ2-2; D remains unclear. Looked up from germline, CDR1 is SGDLS and CDR2 is YYNGEE. Trimming left V 5 bases short and J 8 bases short, with 16 bases between. The CDR3 is 14 residues long. This CDR3 is CASSRGDSLGELFF. CDR3 DNA: TGTGCCAGCAGTCGTGGAGATTCCCTAGGGGAGCTGTTTTTT.

This chain uses TRBV7-2 with TRBJ2-7; tentatively, D is TRBD1 (5 bases). CDR1 and CDR2 from the germline V gene are SGHTA and FQGNSA. The CDR3 totals 13 residues. Between the trimmed V and J ends, which lost 4 bases and 6 bases, there was a span of 13 bases. The CDR3 reads CASSSWQGSEQYF. The CDR3 coding sequence is TGTGCCAGCAGCTCCTGGCAGGGATCCGAGCAGTACTTC.

This clone was counted a single time. CDR3 protein: CASSLPGQGDTQYF. For the CDR3, the DNA is TGCGCCAGCAGCTTACCGGGACAGGGGGATACGCAGTATTTT. This rearrangement joins TRBV5-1 to TRBJ2-3; 10 bases line up with TRBD1. Unmatched junction bases numbered 3, after V lost 2 bases and J lost 6 bases. This CDR3 spans 14 amino acids. Germline CDR1 and CDR2: SGHRS and YFSETQ.

The J gene is TRBJ2-3, the V gene TRBV5-4; D is ambiguous. The germline V gene encodes CDR1 SGHNT and CDR2 YYREEE (reference sequence). The CDR3 contains 13 residues. Trimming removed 4 bases at V and 4 bases at J, with 10 bases between. This CDR3 is CASSPLAADTQYF. In DNA, the CDR3 is TGTGCCAGCAGCCCCTTAGCCGCAGATACGCAGTATTTT.

CDR3 nucleotides: TGTGCCAGCAGCCATGATCCTCGGACAGTCCCCCAGCATTTT. Its translation: CASSHDPRTVPQHF. The V and J genes are TRBV4-2 and TRBJ1-5, with D tentatively TRBD1 (6 bases). Germline CDR1 is LGHNA and CDR2 is YNFKEQ. This CDR3 has 14 amino acids. V lost 3 bases and J 10 bases, leaving 16 bases between the germline ends.

The chain carries TRBV7-6 and TRBJ1-1; maybe TRBD1 (5 bases). Germline assignment: CDR1 SGHVS and CDR2 FNYEAQ. The CDR3 has 15 residues. Trimming pared 1 base from V and 2 bases from J, leaving 11 bases between. CDR3 sequence reads: CASSLGPGPNTEAFF. CDR3 DNA sequence: TGTGCCAGCAGCTTAGGCCCAGGGCCCAACACTGAAGCTTTCTTT.

The CDR3 DNA follows: TGTGCCATCAGTGAGCGGGGGGGCACAGATACGCAGTATTTT. Its translation is CAISERGGTDTQYF. The gene calls are TRBV10-3 and TRBJ2-3, with 7 bases fitting TRBD2. With V trimmed by 2 bases and J by 1 base, 0 bases remained unmatched. The length of the CDR3 is 14 residues. In germline, CDR1 is ENHRY, CDR2 SYGVKD.

This rearrangement joins TRBV19 to TRBJ2-3; weak D call: TRBD2 (5 bases). Germline-derived CDR1 and CDR2 are LNHDA and SQIVND (reference sequence). V dropped 2 bases and J dropped 4 bases, with 10 bases sitting between them. CDR3 size: 14 residues. CDR3 residues: CASSILNGADTQYF. The DNA of the CDR3 is TGTGCCAGTAGTATATTAAACGGGGCAGATACGCAGTATTTT.

This rearrangement joins TRBV6-1 to TRBJ2-7, with 9 positions matching TRBD1. The CDR3 is 14 amino acids. The J segment lost 2 bases and the V segment lost 3 bases, leaving 2 bases of the junction unmatched. Germline CDR1 is MNHNS and CDR2 is SASEGT. CDR3 loop: CASSDDRGAYEQYF. The CDR3 region has the DNA TGTGCCAGCAGTGATGACAGGGGGGCCTACGAGCAGTACTTC.

In DNA form, the CDR3 reads TGTGCCACCAGCAGAGATCAGGGGCTCAATCAGCCCCAGCATTTT. This gives the protein CATSRDQGLNQPQHF. The V call is TRBV15, the J call TRBJ1-5; TRBD1 is a possible D gene (6 bases). V lost 0 bases and J lost 3, with 9 bases in between. The CDR3 is made up of 15 amino acids. From germline, CDR1 is LNHNV and CDR2 YYDKDF (reference sequence).

V and J are TRBV27 and TRBJ2-1; the match to TRBD2 covers 10 bases. Germline CDR1 and CDR2: MNHEY and SMNVEV (reference sequence). Trimming took 4 bases from V and 6 from J; bases not matched to a gene: 6. The CDR3 consists of 15 residues. CDR3 residues: CASSSLAGAGNEQFF. CDR3 DNA sequence: TGTGCCAGCAGTTCTCTAGCGGGGGCCGGCAATGAGCAGTTCTTC.

The CDR3 is CASSPGTASGYGYTF. The CDR3 nucleotides are TGTGCCAGCTCACCAGGGACAGCTTCTGGCTATGGCTACACCTTC. The chain carries TRBV18 and TRBJ1-2; TRBD1 matches at 7 bases. The junction had 7 bases not matched to a gene; V was cut back by 2 bases and J by 4 bases. The germline V gene encodes CDR1 KGHSH and CDR2 LQKENI. The CDR3 has 15 residues. The full variable domain, its missing parts supplied by reference TRBV18 and TRBJ1-2, is NAGVMQNPRHLVRRRGQEARLRCSPMKGHSHVYWYRQLPEEGLKFMVYLQKENIIDESGMPKERFSAEFPKEGPSILRIQQVVRGDSAAYFCASSPGTASGYGYTFGSGTRLTVV.

The J gene is TRBJ2-5, the V gene TRBV5-6, with D possibly matching TRBD1 (6 bases). V gave up 4 bases and J gave up 2 bases, with 15 bases separating them. The CDR3 runs 15 residues. Germline CDR1 reads SGHDT; CDR2 reads YYEEEE. In DNA form, the CDR3 reads TGTGCCAGCAGCCTACGGGACACACTACAAGAGACCCAGTACTTC. Amino acid sequence: CASSLRDTLQETQYF.

V is TRBV10-3 and J is TRBJ2-7; 8 bases align to TRBD1. The germline V gene encodes CDR1 ENHRY and CDR2 SYGVKD. The CDR3 consists of 14 residues. With 6 bases clipped from V and 5 bases from J, the junction kept 9 bases outside the gene matches. Here the CDR3 reads CAIRAPTGANEQYF. The CDR3 bases are TGTGCCATCAGAGCCCCGACAGGGGCCAACGAGCAGTACTTC.

The gene calls are TRBV28 and TRBJ2-7; tentatively, D is TRBD2 (5 bases). The CDR3 length is 13 residues. V lost 3 bases to trimming and J lost 5 bases, with 11 bases between them. Per the germline V gene, CDR1 is MDHEN and CDR2 is SYDVKM. The CDR3 sequence is CASSFLGSHEQYF. The CDR3 DNA sequence: TGTGCCAGCAGTTTTTTGGGGAGCCACGAGCAGTACTTC.

The V call is TRBV5-6, the J call TRBJ1-1, with 9 nucleotides matching TRBD1. Germline V lookup: CDR1 SGHDT, CDR2 YYEEEE. V lost 4 bases to trimming and J lost 6 bases; unmatched junction nucleotides: 7. The CDR3 is 14 residues long. Written as DNA, the CDR3 is TGTGCCAGCAGCAAGGGACAGGGCTACGCTGAAGCTTTCTTT. It specifies CASSKGQGYAEAFF.

The chain has TRBV30 and TRBJ2-3; TRBD1 might be the D (6 bases). Deletions cut 2 bases from V and 3 bases from J, with 12 bases between. Germline-derived CDR1 and CDR2 are GTSNPN and SVGIG (reference sequence). The CDR3 spans 14 residues. The CDR3 loop is CAWSRGKVTDTQYF. The CDR3 coding sequence is TGTGCCTGGAGTAGGGGGAAAGTAACAGATACGCAGTATTTT.